This TCR beta chain was documented in a study of T-cell memory formation after mild COVID-19. Using constant-segment primers, 5'RACE produced TCR alpha and TCR beta cDNA libraries carrying sample barcodes and UMIs. Each CDR3 protein is one row after TCRdb ran MiXCR on the 5' RACE reads. The sample contains 180,000 or so distinct CDR3 sequences, 16% of which appear only once. Turning to this clonotype: Its specificity is unknown.

CDR3 length: 18 residues. The junction had 11 bases not matched to a gene; V was cut back by 0 bases and J by 0 bases. Overall study findings and caveats: Chiefly within CM and EM were the contracting CD4+ clones; CD8+ ones were within EMRA.

The chain uses TRBV12-3 or TRBV12-4 and TRBJ2-7, with TRBD1 matching over 7 bases. Source material: PBMCs or a T cell subset sorted from them (not recorded which). This TCR was recovered from an adult woman who had mild COVID-19 (a few samples of this study predate the infection). Cell type and time point are not known. In nucleotides, the CDR3 is TGTGCCAGCAGTTTAGCGACAGGGCCCAGGGGTCCCTCCTACGAGCAGTACTTC. This codes for CASSLATGPRGPSYEQYF.